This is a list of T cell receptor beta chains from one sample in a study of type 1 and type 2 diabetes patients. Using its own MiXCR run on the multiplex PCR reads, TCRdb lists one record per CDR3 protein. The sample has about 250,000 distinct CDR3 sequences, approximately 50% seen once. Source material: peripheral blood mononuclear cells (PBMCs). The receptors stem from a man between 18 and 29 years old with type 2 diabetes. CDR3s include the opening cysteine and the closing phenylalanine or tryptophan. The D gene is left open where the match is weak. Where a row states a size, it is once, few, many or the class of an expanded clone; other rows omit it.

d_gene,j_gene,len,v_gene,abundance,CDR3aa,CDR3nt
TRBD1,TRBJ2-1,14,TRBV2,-,CASSSGTGLNEQFF,TGTGCCAGCAGTTCCGGGACAGGTCTTAATGAGCAGTTCTTC
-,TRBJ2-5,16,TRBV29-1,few,CSVESGSVRYQETQYF,TGCAGCGTAGAGAGCGGATCAGTTCGGTACCAAGAGACCCAGTACTTC
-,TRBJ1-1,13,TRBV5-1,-,CASSLEGDTKAFF,TGCGCCAGCAGCTTGGAGGGGGACACTAAAGCTTTCTTT
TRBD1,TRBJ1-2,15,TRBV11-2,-,CASSLGTGSETGYTF,TGTGCCAGCAGCTTAGGGACAGGGAGTGAAACTGGCTACACCTTC
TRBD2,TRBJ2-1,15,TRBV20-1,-,CSARDIAGDYNEQFF,TGCAGTGCTAGAGACATAGCGGGAGACTACAATGAGCAGTTCTTC
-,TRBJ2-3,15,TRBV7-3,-,CASSLTRGATDTQYF,TGTGCCAGCAGCTTAACACGGGGGGCCACAGATACGCAGTATTTT
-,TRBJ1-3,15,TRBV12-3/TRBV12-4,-,CASSLTVAAGNTIYF,TGTGCCAGCAGCTTGACGGTGGCGGCTGGAAACACCATATATTTT
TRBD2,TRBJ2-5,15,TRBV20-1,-,CSARPRGSGQETQYF,TGCAGTGCTAGACCCCGTGGTAGCGGGCAAGAGACCCAGTACTTC
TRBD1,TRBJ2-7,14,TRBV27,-,CASTPGTGRYEQYF,TGTGCCAGCACCCCCGGGACAGGGCGATACGAGCAGTACTTC
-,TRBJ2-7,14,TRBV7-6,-,CASSLNGQSYEQYF,TGTGCCAGCAGCTTAAATGGGCAGTCCTACGAGCAGTACTTC
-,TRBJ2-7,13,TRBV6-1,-,CARYRRQSYEQYF,TGTGCCAGATACCGGCGACAGTCCTACGAGCAGTACTTC
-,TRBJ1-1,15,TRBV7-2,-,CASSLSDSGGTEAFF,TGTGCCAGCAGCTTGTCCGACAGTGGGGGCACTGAAGCTTTCTTT
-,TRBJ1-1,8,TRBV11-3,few,CASRKAFF,TGCGCCAGCAGGAAGGCTTTCTTT
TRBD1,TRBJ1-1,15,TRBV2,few,CASSRGDSVVPEAFF,TGTGCCAGCAGCAGGGGGGATTCGGTTGTGCCTGAAGCTTTCTTT
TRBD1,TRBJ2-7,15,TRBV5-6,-,CASSPGTGEGYEQYF,TGTGCCAGCAGCCCCGGGACAGGGGAAGGGTACGAGCAGTACTTC
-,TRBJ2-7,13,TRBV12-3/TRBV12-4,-,CASSQASLWEQYF,TGTGCCAGCAGCCAAGCGTCCTTGTGGGAGCAGTACTTC
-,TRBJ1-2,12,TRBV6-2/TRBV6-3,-,CASSYAGRGYTF,TGTGCCAGCAGTTACGCGGGCAGAGGCTACACCTTC
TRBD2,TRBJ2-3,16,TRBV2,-,CASSEGRGRRGNTQYF,TGTGCCAGCAGTGAAGGGCGGGGGAGGAGGGGAAATACGCAGTATTTT
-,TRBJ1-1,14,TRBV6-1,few,CASSEADPNTEAFF,TGTGCCAGCAGTGAAGCGGACCCCAACACTGAAGCTTTCTTT
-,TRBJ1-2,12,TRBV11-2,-,CASSSFFYGYTF,TGTGCCAGCAGCTCGTTCTTTTATGGCTACACCTTC
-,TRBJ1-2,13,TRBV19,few,CASSTVINYGYTF,TGTGCCAGTAGCACAGTGATTAACTATGGCTACACCTTC
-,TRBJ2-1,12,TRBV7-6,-,CASSPREHEQFF,TGTGCCAGCAGTCCTCGTGAGCATGAGCAGTTCTTC
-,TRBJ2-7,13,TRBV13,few,CASSLDGGYEQYF,TGTGCCAGCAGCTTAGATGGGGGATACGAGCAGTACTTC
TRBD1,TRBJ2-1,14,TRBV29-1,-,CSVVPRGQGDEQFF,TGCAGCGTTGTTCCACGGGGACAGGGGGACGAGCAGTTCTTC
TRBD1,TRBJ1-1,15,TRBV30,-,CAWSVLDRVSTEAFF,TGTGCCTGGAGTGTACTGGACAGGGTTAGCACTGAAGCTTTCTTT
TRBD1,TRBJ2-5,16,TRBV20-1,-,CSATEYDTGGQETQYF,TGCAGTGCCACCGAATACGACACAGGGGGCCAAGAGACCCAGTACTTC
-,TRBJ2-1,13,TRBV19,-,CASRGTRLNEQFF,TGTGCCAGTAGGGGGACTCGACTAAATGAGCAGTTCTTC
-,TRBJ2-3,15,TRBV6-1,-,CASSSRTSQADTQYF,TGTGCCAGCAGTTCCCGGACTTCACAAGCAGATACGCAGTATTTT
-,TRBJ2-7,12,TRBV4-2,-,CASSQGTTEQYF,TGTGCCAGCAGCCAAGGAACCACCGAGCAGTACTTC